The next 21 T cell receptor beta chains were all read from a single sample in a study of immune cell composition in non-small cell lung cancer. Sequenced by immunoSEQ multiplex PCR; TCRdb stores in-frame clones only, minus some. This sample has approximately 9,000 clones; around four fifths occur once, and the top ten carry around 9.9%. Sequencing was carried out using lung tumor tissue. The receptors originated from a human donor with non-small cell lung cancer.

This chain links TRBV23-1 with TRBJ2-3, with 13 bases fitting TRBD2. TRBV23-1 is placed among ORFs of uncertain function. This CDR3 comprises 21 residues. The V and J ends lost 1 base and 1 base, in that order; junction bases with no gene match: 14. The CDR3 coding sequence is TGCGCCAGCAGTCAATGGTGGTTACGACTAGCGGGGGGTATCGGCACAGATACGCAGTATTTT. Encoded protein: CASSQWWLRLAGGIGTDTQYF.

The chain links TRBV29-1 to TRBJ2-1; 7 nucleotides agree with TRBD2. Germline CDR1 SQVTM, CDR2 ANQGSEA. J was trimmed by 5 bases and V by 7 bases; bases with no gene match: 11. The CDR3 contains 14 residues. CDR3 amino acids: CSDGRGLADNEQFF. In DNA, the CDR3 is TGCAGCGATGGAAGGGGTCTAGCGGACAATGAGCAGTTCTTC.

This clone is a singleton in its sample. J is TRBJ1-1 and V is TRBV6-6, with a weak D call TRBD1 (5 bases). Trimming pared 0 bases from V and 1 base from J, leaving 9 bases between. This CDR3 spans 15 amino acids. Per the germline V gene, CDR1 is MNHNY and CDR2 is SVGAGI (reference sequence). This chain's CDR3 is CASSYSQGGNTEAFF. In DNA, the CDR3 is TGTGCCAGCAGTTACTCCCAGGGAGGGAACACTGAAGCTTTCTTT.

The rearrangement uses TRBV4-2 and TRBJ2-5; 13 bases agree with TRBD2. This CDR3 spans 18 amino acids. Germline values: CDR1 LGHNA, CDR2 YNFKEQ. V trimming: 0 bases; J trimming: 7 bases; junction bases outside the gene matches: 11. As DNA, the CDR3 is TGTGCCAGCAGCCAAGATGGCCCCCGGACTAGCGGGAGAATGACCCAGTACTTC. This translates into CASSQDGPRTSGRMTQYF.

V usage is TRBV7-9 and J usage is TRBJ2-5; 10 positions match TRBD2. The CDR3 is made up of 15 amino acids. Germline-derived CDR1 and CDR2 are SEHNR and FQNEAQ (reference sequence). V trimming: 7 bases; J trimming: 5 bases; junction bases outside the gene matches: 10. This chain's CDR3 is CASNPERGGWETQYF. The DNA for the CDR3 is TGTGCCAGCAACCCTGAGCGGGGGGGTTGGGAGACCCAGTACTTC.

This rearrangement joins TRBV5-1 to TRBJ2-1; a weak D match, TRBD2 (5 bases). This CDR3 region has 16 residues. Germline V gene sequence: CDR1 SGHRS, CDR2 YFSETQ. V lost 0 bases, J lost 7 bases, and 17 bases lay in between. The CDR3 protein is CASSLAGERLRNEQFF. CDR3 DNA: TGCGCCAGCAGCTTGGCCGGGGAGCGGCTCAGAAATGAGCAGTTCTTC. Drawing the rest from reference TRBV5-1 and TRBJ2-1, the complete variable domain is KAGVTQTPRYLIKTRGQQVTLSCSPISGHRSVSWYQQTPGQGLQFLFEYFSETQRNKGNFPGRFSGRQFSNSRSEMNVSTLELGDSALYLCASSLAGERLRNEQFFGPGTRLTVL.

The rearrangement uses TRBV28 and TRBJ2-1; TRBD2 agrees at 10 bases. CDR3 length: 17 amino acids. V lost 6 bases and J lost 3; bases outside the gene matches: 11. Germline CDR1 MDHEN, CDR2 SYDVKM. The CDR3 sequence: CASRGVAGGHYYNEQFF. CDR3 coding DNA: TGTGCCAGCAGGGGCGTAGCGGGGGGCCACTACTACAATGAGCAGTTCTTC.

The V gene is TRBV6-1, the J gene TRBJ1-1; the D is unclear. The V gene's germline CDR1 is MNHNS and CDR2 SASEGT. V was trimmed by 7 bases and J by 4 bases, leaving 7 bases between them. The CDR3 sequence is 11 residues long. As DNA, the CDR3 is TGTGCCAGCACGACGTTCACTGAAGCTTTCTTT. Translated, it gives CASTTFTEAFF.

This clone was counted only a few times. This chain connects TRBV15 to TRBJ1-5; 8 bases match TRBD1. The germline V gene encodes CDR1 LNHNV and CDR2 YYDKDF (reference sequence). J was trimmed by 11 bases and V by 3 bases; bases with no gene match: 12. The CDR3 sequence is 15 residues long. Here the CDR3 reads CATSRLAGGSRAQHF. The CDR3 nucleotides are TGTGCCACCAGCAGGTTAGCAGGGGGCAGTCGGGCCCAGCATTTT.

This sequence joins TRBV9 and TRBJ2-1; 14 bases map to TRBD2. CDR3 length: 14 amino acids. CDR1 SGDLS and CDR2 YYNGEE come from the germline V gene. V trimming: 3 bases; J trimming: 13 bases; junction bases outside the gene matches: 6. CDR3 in DNA: TGTGCCAGCAGCGCATGGACTAGCGGGGGGATTCAGTTCTTC. Its translation: CASSAWTSGGIQFF.

The CDR3 nucleotides read TGTGCCTGGTCAGACAGCGTCTTTCTAGCCAAAAACATTCAGTACTTC. Encoded protein: CAWSDSVFLAKNIQYF. The chain has TRBV30 and TRBJ2-4, with D tentatively TRBD1 (5 bases). CDR3 length: 16 amino acids. The V end was cut by 5 bases, the J end by 0 bases, with 17 bases between. Per germline, CDR1 GTSNPN and CDR2 SVGIG (reference sequence).

The chain links TRBV9 to TRBJ2-3; 8 bases are a match to TRBD1. The CDR3 is 15 amino acids. CDR1 is SGDLS, CDR2 YYNGEE, per germline. V lost 3 bases to trimming and J lost 6 bases; unmatched junction nucleotides: 9. The CDR3 sequence: CASSASGWTGDTQYF. CDR3 nucleotides: TGTGCCAGCAGCGCTTCAGGGTGGACAGGGGATACGCAGTATTTT.

The chain has TRBV4-2 and TRBJ1-1, with a possible D match to TRBD1 (5 bases). The CDR3 has 13 residues. CDR1 is LGHNA and CDR2 is YNFKEQ in the germline V gene. Trimming took 3 bases from V and 4 from J, leaving 9 bases between them. Written as DNA, the CDR3 is TGTGCCAGCAGCCAGGGGGAGGGCACTGAAGCTTTCTTT. Its protein is CASSQGEGTEAFF.

The gene calls are TRBV7-2 and TRBJ1-5; D is uncertain. CDR3 size: 15 residues. V lost 3 bases, J lost 4 bases, and 13 bases lay in between. The germline V gene has CDR1 SGHTA and CDR2 FQGNSA. The CDR3 DNA reads as TGTGCCAGCAGCTTTTCCGGTTCTAGGAATCAGCCCCAGCATTTT. This gives the protein CASSFSGSRNQPQHF.

This sequence joins TRBV20-1 and TRBJ2-7; TRBD1 agrees at 8 bases. CDR3 length: 11 residues. Germline V gene lookup returns CDR1 DFQATT and CDR2 SNEGSKA (reference sequence). Trimming removed 4 bases from V and 6 bases from J; junction bases left unmatched: 2. Here the CDR3 DNA reads TGCAGTGCTATCGACAGGGGCGAGCAGTACTTC. This translates into CSAIDRGEQYF.

In its sample, this clone was seen once. The chain couples TRBV19 to TRBJ1-1; a possible D gene is TRBD1 (5 bases). This CDR3 contains 15 residues. Germline V CDR1 and CDR2: LNHDA, SQIVND (reference sequence). Trimming pared 5 bases from V and 4 bases from J, leaving 17 bases between. CDR3 loop: CASSSTWGGGTEAFF. As DNA, the CDR3 is TGTGCCAGTAGTTCAACCTGGGGCGGGGGCACTGAAGCTTTCTTT. The full variable domain, rest sourced from reference TRBV19 and TRBJ1-1, is DGGITQSPKYLFRKEGQNVTLSCEQNLNHDAMYWYRQDPGQGLRLIYYSQIVNDFQKGDIAEGYSVSREKKESFPLTVTSAQKNPTAFYLCASSSTWGGGTEAFFGQGTRLTVV.

J is TRBJ1-3 and V is TRBV4-3, with TRBD1 as a possible D gene (5 bases). This CDR3 spans 18 amino acids. Per the germline V gene, CDR1 is LGHNA and CDR2 is YSLEER. Between the trimmed V and J ends, which lost 5 bases and 1 base, there was a span of 21 bases. CDR3 in DNA: TGCGCCAGCAGCTACGGGACGCTAGGCGGTGGGTCTGGAAACACCATATATTTT. Encoded protein: CASSYGTLGGGSGNTIYF.

V gene TRBV5-5 combines with J gene TRBJ2-7; D gene uncertain. Per the germline V gene, CDR1 is SGHKS and CDR2 is YYEKEE (reference sequence). CDR3 size: 17 residues. V dropped 2 bases and J dropped 3 bases, with 21 bases sitting between them. CDR3 in amino acids: CASSFGPMAIAIYEQYF. CDR3 sequence (DNA): TGTGCCAGCAGCTTTGGCCCTATGGCGATCGCAATCTACGAGCAGTACTTC.

This clone was counted once. The V call is TRBV30, the J call TRBJ2-5; 8 bases are shared with TRBD1. The CDR3 is 15 residues long. Germline values: CDR1 GTSNPN, CDR2 SVGIG (reference sequence). Losses at the gene ends were 0 bases for V and 3 bases for J; bases not matched to a gene: 6. For the CDR3, the DNA is TGTGCCTGGAGTGTTGGCCAGGGGGCGGAAGAGACCCAGTACTTC. It specifies CAWSVGQGAEETQYF. Variable domain in full (rest from reference TRBV30 and TRBJ2-5): SQTIHQWPATLVQPVGSPLSLECTVEGTSNPNLYWYRQAAGRGLQLLFYSVGIGQISSEVPQNLSASRPQDRQFILSSKKLLLSDSGFYLCAWSVGQGAEETQYFGPGTRLLVL.

This clone was detected once. DNA of the CDR3: TGTGCCACCAGCAGACCTAGCGGGAGCAACCGTGAGCAGTTCTTC. Its protein is CATSRPSGSNREQFF. The chain recombines TRBV15 with TRBJ2-1; 10 nucleotides align to TRBD2. The CDR3 runs to 15 residues. In germline, CDR1 is LNHNV, CDR2 YYDKDF (reference sequence). The V and J ends lost 2 bases and 9 bases, in that order; junction bases with no gene match: 7. The complete variable domain, with remaining parts taken from reference TRBV15 and TRBJ2-1, reads DAMVIQNPRYQVTQFGKPVTLSCSQTLNHNVMYWYQQKSSQAPKLLFHYYDKDFNNEADTPDNFQSRRPNTSFCFLDIRSPGLGDTAMYLCATSRPSGSNREQFFGPGTRLTVL.

This clone was detected a few times. The chain uses TRBV28 and TRBJ2-7, with D tentatively TRBD1 (7 bases). Trimming took 7 bases from V and 5 from J, leaving 15 bases between them. Germline CDR1 MDHEN, CDR2 SYDVKM. CDR3 size: 13 residues. In DNA form, the CDR3 reads TGTGCCAGCATCGGGGGACAGATTCACGAGCAGTACTTC. This sequence encodes CASIGGQIHEQYF.